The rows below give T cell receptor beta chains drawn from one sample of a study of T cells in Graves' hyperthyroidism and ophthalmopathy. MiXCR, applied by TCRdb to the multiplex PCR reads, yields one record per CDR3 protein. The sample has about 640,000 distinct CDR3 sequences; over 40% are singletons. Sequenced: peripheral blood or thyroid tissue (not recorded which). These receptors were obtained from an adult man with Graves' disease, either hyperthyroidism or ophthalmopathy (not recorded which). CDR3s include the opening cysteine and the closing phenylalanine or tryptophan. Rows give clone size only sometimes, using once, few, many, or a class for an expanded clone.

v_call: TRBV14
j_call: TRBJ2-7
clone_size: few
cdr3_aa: CASSAGTASYEQYF

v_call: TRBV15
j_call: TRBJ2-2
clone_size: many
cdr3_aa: CATSRTGWNTGELFF

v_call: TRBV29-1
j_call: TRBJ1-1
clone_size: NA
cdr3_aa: CSVEDSTNYGYTEAFF

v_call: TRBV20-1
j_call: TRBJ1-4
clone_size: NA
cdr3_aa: CSARDRGGLGEKLFF

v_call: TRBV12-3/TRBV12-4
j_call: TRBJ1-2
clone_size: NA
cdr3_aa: CASSYRDYGYTF

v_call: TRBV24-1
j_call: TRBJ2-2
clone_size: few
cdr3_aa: CATSDWTGGSGELFF

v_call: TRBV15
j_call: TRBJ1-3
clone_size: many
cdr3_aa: CATSRDSRGNTIYF

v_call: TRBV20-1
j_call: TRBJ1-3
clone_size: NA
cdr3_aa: CSANDRWNTIYF

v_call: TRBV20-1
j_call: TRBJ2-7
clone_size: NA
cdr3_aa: CSASLDSPSREQYF

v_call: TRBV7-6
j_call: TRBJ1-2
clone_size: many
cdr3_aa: CASSPGTGGGYGYTF

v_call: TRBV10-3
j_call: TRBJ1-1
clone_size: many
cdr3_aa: CAISEYGTDMNTEAFF

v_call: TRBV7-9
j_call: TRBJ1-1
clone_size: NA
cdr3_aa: CASSQGGAVTEAFF

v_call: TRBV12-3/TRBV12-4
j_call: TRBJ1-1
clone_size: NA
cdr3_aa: CASSLTLMNTEAFF

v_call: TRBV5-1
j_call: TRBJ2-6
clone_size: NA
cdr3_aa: CASSLGQVNVLTF

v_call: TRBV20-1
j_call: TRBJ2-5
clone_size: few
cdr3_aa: CSARDMGQEETQYF

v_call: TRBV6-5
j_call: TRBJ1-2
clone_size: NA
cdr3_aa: CASSYGGGIGYTF

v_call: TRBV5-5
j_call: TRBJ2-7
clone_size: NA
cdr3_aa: CASHGWNEQYF

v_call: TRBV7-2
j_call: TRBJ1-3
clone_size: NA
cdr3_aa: CASSTRDIASGNTIYF

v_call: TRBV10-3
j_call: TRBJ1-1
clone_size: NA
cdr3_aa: CAISDVGPENTEAFF

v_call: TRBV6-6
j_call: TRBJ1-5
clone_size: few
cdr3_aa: CASSYLGRYSNQPQHF

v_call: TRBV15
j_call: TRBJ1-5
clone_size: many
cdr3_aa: CATSRYGRDQPQHF

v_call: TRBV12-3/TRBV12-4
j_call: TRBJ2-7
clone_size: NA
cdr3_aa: CAGSPGSPYEQYF

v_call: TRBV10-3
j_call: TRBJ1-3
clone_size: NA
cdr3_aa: CAISPGGAGNTIYF

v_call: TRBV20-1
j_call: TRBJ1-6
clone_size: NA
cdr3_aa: CSASPTGTGSSSPLHF

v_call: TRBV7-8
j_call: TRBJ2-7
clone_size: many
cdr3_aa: CASSLVVGPNYEQYF

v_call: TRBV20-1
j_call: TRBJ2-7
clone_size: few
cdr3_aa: CSASPPSGRSYEQYF

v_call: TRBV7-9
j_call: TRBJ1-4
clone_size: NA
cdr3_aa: CASSLSGTGLGGNEKLSF

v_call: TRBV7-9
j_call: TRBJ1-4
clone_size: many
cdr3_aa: CASSPQINGEKLFF

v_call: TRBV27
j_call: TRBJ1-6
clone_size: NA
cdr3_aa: CASSFQNSPLHF

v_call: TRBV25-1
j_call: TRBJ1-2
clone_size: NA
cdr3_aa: CAWDRVDYGYTF

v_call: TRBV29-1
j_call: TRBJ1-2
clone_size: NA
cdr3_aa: CSATMTEFNYGYTF

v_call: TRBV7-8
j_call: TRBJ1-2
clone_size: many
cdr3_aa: CASSQLTGSYGYTF

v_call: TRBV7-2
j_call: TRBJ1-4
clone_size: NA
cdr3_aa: CASSQDQGAREKLFF

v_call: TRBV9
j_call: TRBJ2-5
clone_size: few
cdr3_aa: CASGRAEETQYF

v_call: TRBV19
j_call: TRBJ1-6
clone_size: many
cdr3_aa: CASTTVTALHF

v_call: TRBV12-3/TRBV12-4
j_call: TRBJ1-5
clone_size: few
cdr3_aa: CASSLGESQHF

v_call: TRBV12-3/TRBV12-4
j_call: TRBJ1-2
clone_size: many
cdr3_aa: CASSFGSDYGYTF

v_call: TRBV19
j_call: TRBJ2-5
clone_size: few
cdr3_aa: CASSGVGQGRQETQYF

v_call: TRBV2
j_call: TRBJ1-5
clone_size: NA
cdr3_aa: CASSNGGSRPQHF

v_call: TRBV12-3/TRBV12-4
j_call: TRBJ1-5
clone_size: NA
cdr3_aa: CASSLSGRGNQPQHF

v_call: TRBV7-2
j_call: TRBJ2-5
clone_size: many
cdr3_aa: CASSLVTRETQYF

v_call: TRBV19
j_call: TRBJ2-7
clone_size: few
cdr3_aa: CASSTGQGSTYEQYF

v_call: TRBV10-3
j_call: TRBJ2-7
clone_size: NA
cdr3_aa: CAIMGGATYEQYF

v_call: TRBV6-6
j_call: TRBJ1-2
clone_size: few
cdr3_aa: CASRNRPGQGPYGYTF

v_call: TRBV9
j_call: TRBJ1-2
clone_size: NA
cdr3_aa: CASSETGGAITF